Shown below are 16 T cell receptor beta chains from a single sample sequenced in a study of OX40 agonist ivuxolimab in advanced cancers. Produced via immunoSEQ multiplex PCR; TCRdb's table is partial and in-frame only. The data contain approximately 100,000 clones, 90% of them singletons. The source was CD4+ or CD8+ T cells sorted from blood, collected in a trial of the OX40 agonist ivuxolimab. Receptor source: an adult with an advanced solid tumor such as melanoma, head and neck, liver or kidney cancer.

The J gene is TRBJ1-1, the V gene TRBV7-9; D call uncertain. The CDR3 runs to 13 residues. Germline CDR1 is SEHNR and CDR2 is FQNEAQ (reference sequence). The germline V and J ends were trimmed by 5 bases and 3 bases, with 10 bases remaining between them. The CDR3 protein is CASSKEVDTEAFF. In DNA, the CDR3 is TGTGCCAGCAGCAAGGAAGTGGACACTGAAGCTTTCTTT.

The chain has TRBV9 and TRBJ2-1; the match to TRBD2 covers 9 bases. With V trimmed by 4 bases and J by 1 base, 12 bases remained unmatched. Germline CDR1 and CDR2: SGDLS and YYNGEE. The length of the CDR3 is 18 residues. The CDR3 DNA follows: TGTGCCAGCAGCATGCGTTTAATAGCGGGGGCTTCCTACAATGAGCAGTTCTTC. Amino acids: CASSMRLIAGASYNEQFF.

The count of this clone is one. The chain is built from TRBV4-3 and TRBJ2-2, with 7 nucleotides matching TRBD1. Per germline, CDR1 LGHNA and CDR2 YSLEER. With V trimmed by 7 bases and J by 1 base, 3 bases remained unmatched. The CDR3 has 14 residues. CDR3 region: CASMGQMNTGELFF. CDR3 DNA sequence: TGCGCCAGCATGGGACAGATGAACACCGGGGAGCTGTTTTTT.

The chain has TRBV5-1 and TRBJ2-2, with 11 bases fitting TRBD2. Per germline, CDR1 SGHRS and CDR2 YFSETQ. The CDR3 is made up of 16 amino acids. Losses at the gene ends were 2 bases for V and 1 base for J; bases not matched to a gene: 1. In DNA, the CDR3 is TGCGCCAGCAGCTTCGGGACTAGCGGGAACACCGGGGAGCTGTTTTTT. It encodes CASSFGTSGNTGELFF.

This clone showed up just a few times. V gene TRBV5-1 combines with J gene TRBJ1-1, with D possibly matching TRBD1 (5 bases). The V and J ends lost 4 bases and 4 bases respectively, with 14 bases between them. In germline, CDR1 is SGHRS, CDR2 YFSETQ. This CDR3 contains 14 residues. The CDR3 sequence: CASSNWPGRTEAFF. The CDR3 DNA sequence: TGCGCCAGCAGCAATTGGCCGGGGCGCACTGAAGCTTTCTTT. The variable domain in full, completed from reference TRBV5-1 and TRBJ1-1, reads KAGVTQTPRYLIKTRGQQVTLSCSPISGHRSVSWYQQTPGQGLQFLFEYFSETQRNKGNFPGRFSGRQFSNSRSEMNVSTLELGDSALYLCASSNWPGRTEAFFGQGTRLTVV.

This chain connects TRBV18 to TRBJ2-7, with D unclear. Looked up from germline, CDR1 is KGHSH and CDR2 is LQKENI. The CDR3 sequence is 13 residues long. The ends were cut back, 4 bases at V and 5 bases at J, with 12 bases in the middle. CDR3 sequence reads: CASSLSTVHEQYF. The DNA for the CDR3 is TGTGCCAGCTCACTTTCGACCGTCCACGAGCAGTACTTC.

The chain employs TRBV7-9 and TRBJ1-2; D gene ambiguous. This CDR3 spans 14 amino acids. Trimming left V 1 base short and J 4 bases short, with 10 bases between. CDR1 and CDR2 from the germline V gene are SEHNR and FQNEAQ (reference sequence). CDR3 nucleotide sequence: TGTGCCAGCAGCTTAGTAGCTTCGAGCTATGGCTACACCTTC. Residues: CASSLVASSYGYTF.

CDR3 coding DNA: TGTGCCAGCAGTTTAGCGGGAGGCACCTCAATGACGCAGTATTTT. Protein: CASSLAGGTSMTQYF. The chain links TRBV2 to TRBJ2-3; 10 bases are a match to TRBD2. V dropped 5 bases and J dropped 9; count of bases not matched to a gene: 11. CDR3 length equals 15 residues. Per germline, CDR1 SNHLY and CDR2 FYNNEI.

The chain combines TRBV5-1 with TRBJ2-3, with unresolved D. Looked up from germline, CDR1 is SGHRS and CDR2 is YFSETQ. Trimming removed 2 bases at V and 3 bases at J, with 19 bases between. The CDR3 is 17 amino acids. CDR3 amino acids: CASSLIKSTERTDTQYF. Here the CDR3 DNA reads TGCGCCAGCAGCTTAATAAAGTCCACCGAAAGAACAGATACGCAGTATTTT.

The chain carries TRBV2 and TRBJ1-2; TRBD1 matches at 7 bases. In germline, CDR1 is SNHLY, CDR2 FYNNEI. V lost 0 bases and J lost 7; bases outside the gene matches: 2. The CDR3 spans 13 residues. The DNA of the CDR3 is TGTGCCAGCAGTGAAGCCAGGGGGACTGGCTACACCTTC. Protein: CASSEARGTGYTF.

The chain has TRBV11-1 and TRBJ2-1; TRBD2 matches 11 bases. J was trimmed by 0 bases and V by 3 bases; bases with no gene match: 7. This CDR3 region has 18 residues. CDR1 SGHAT and CDR2 FQDESV come from the germline V gene (reference sequence). CDR3 DNA: TGTGCCAGCAGCTTCGAGTATAGCGGGAGGGCCTCCTACAATGAGCAGTTCTTC. Its translation: CASSFEYSGRASYNEQFF.

The chain employs TRBV7-2 and TRBJ2-7; D is uncertain. Trimming cost V 6 bases and J 2 bases, with 11 bases left between them. This CDR3 contains 13 residues. Germline assignment: CDR1 SGHTA and CDR2 FQGNSA. The CDR3 DNA reads TGTGCCAGCAGGGAAGTTGGGGCCTACGAGCAGTACTTC. Its translation is CASREVGAYEQYF.

V and J are TRBV7-3 and TRBJ2-7; D not resolved. The V gene's germline CDR1 is SGHTA and CDR2 FQGTGA. The CDR3 length is 14 residues. V gave up 1 base and J gave up 0 bases, with 7 bases separating them. CDR3 residues: CASSLNTNSYEQYF. The CDR3 DNA reads as TGTGCCAGCAGCTTAAACACTAACTCCTACGAGCAGTACTTC.

The J gene is TRBJ1-4, the V gene TRBV7-2; D unresolved. V dropped 4 bases and J dropped 0 bases, with 6 bases sitting between them. This CDR3 has 14 amino acids. Germline CDR1 reads SGHTA; CDR2 reads FQGNSA. The CDR3 coding sequence is TGTGCCAGCAGCTCTCACGCAACTAATGAAAAACTGTTTTTT. It specifies CASSSHATNEKLFF.

The chain joins TRBV2 to TRBJ1-4; D gene uncertain. Trimming stripped 6 bases from V and 4 bases from J, with 12 bases between. Germline values: CDR1 SNHLY, CDR2 FYNNEI. CDR3 length: 14 amino acids. The CDR3 region has the DNA TGTGCCAGCAGAGAACAGACGATTAATGAAAAACTGTTTTTT. Translated: CASREQTINEKLFF.

The chain has TRBV7-2 and TRBJ1-5; a weak D match, TRBD1 (5 bases). The V gene lost 5 bases and the J gene lost 5 bases, with 13 bases spanning the gap. Germline V gene lookup returns CDR1 SGHTA and CDR2 FQGNSA. This CDR3 region has 14 residues. The CDR3 DNA follows: TGTGCCAGCAGCCTGGGACCGGCTTATCAGCCCCAGCATTTT. Its translation: CASSLGPAYQPQHF.